Below, one TCR beta chain is given with its context. The sequenced fragment ends 3 residues before the CDR3 boundary, so the rest is inferred from the germline J gene. The data were produced by immunoSEQ multiplex PCR, yet TCRdb's version contains in-frame clones alone and is incomplete. Its listing shows about 30,000 clones. Trimming removed 5 bases from V and 0 bases from J; junction bases left unmatched: 4. Germline CDR1 reads SGHRS; CDR2 reads YFSETQ. The CDR3 contains 17 residues. The sample originates from a study of Tregs in tolerant kidney transplant recipients. The chain couples TRBV5-1 to TRBJ2-3; 15 bases are shared with TRBD2. The TCR sequence derives from a human donor who received a combined kidney and bone marrow transplant. The sequencing here drew on CD8+ T cells from blood, taken before the transplant. The sequenced part of the CDR3 DNA is TGCGCCAGCAGGGGGACTAGCGGGAGGACTAGCACAGATACG. Protein product: CASRGTSGRTSTDT. The full CDR3 protein reads CASRGTSGRTSTDTQYF.